Following are 15 T cell receptor beta chains from one sample sequenced in a study of blood T cell repertoires in COVID-19 (dated by TCRdb to 2018 to 2020). Libraries were built with the immunoSEQ multiplex PCR assay. What TCRdb holds here is the immuneACCESS table cut down to in-frame rearrangements. Part of the clones is not present; checked against another copy, under half of the missing clones reflect an unresolved V gene, and the others are unexplained. The sample table lists 400,000 or so clones, roughly 91% of them with a count of one. Clones ranked in the top ten supply less than 0.75% of the sample. Source material: PBMCs or T cells enriched from blood (not recorded which). The receptors originated from a man younger than 35 who had recovered from COVID-19.

In this sample, this clone turned up once. The genes are TRBV7-6 and TRBJ2-7; TRBD2 aligns across 10 bases. Germline loops: CDR1 SGHVS, CDR2 FNYEAQ. The junction had 10 bases not matched to a gene; V was cut back by 2 bases and J by 3 bases. The CDR3 loop spans 17 amino acids. The chain's CDR3 is CASSLLAGETSFYEQYF. DNA of the CDR3: TGTGCCAGCAGCTTACTAGCGGGGGAAACCTCTTTCTACGAGCAGTACTTC.

The chain employs TRBV6-5 and TRBJ2-7, with TRBD1 matching 8 bases. In germline, CDR1 is MNHEY, CDR2 SVGAGI. V was pared by 3 bases and J by 3 bases, with 7 bases of the junction left unmatched. The CDR3 loop spans 15 amino acids. This CDR3 is CASSYLSGGGYEQYF. CDR3 sequence (DNA): TGTGCCAGCAGTTATTTGTCAGGGGGCGGCTACGAGCAGTACTTC.

The V and J genes are TRBV4-1 and TRBJ2-1; 8 bases are a match to TRBD2. J was trimmed by 2 bases and V by 2 bases; bases with no gene match: 11. CDR3 length equals 18 residues. Germline-derived CDR1 and CDR2 are MGHRA and YSYEKL. The CDR3 reads CASSQSLLGLATYNEQFF. The CDR3 DNA sequence: TGCGCCAGCAGCCAATCCCTTTTAGGACTAGCTACCTACAATGAGCAGTTCTTC.

CDR3 bases: TGTGCCAGCAGTTACTCGTCCCAGCAAGAGACCCAGTACTTC. Amino acid sequence: CASSYSSQQETQYF. The chain recombines TRBV6-5 with TRBJ2-5; D gene uncertain. Germline loops: CDR1 MNHEY, CDR2 SVGAGI. The CDR3 covers 14 residues. The ends were cut back, 0 bases at V and 2 bases at J, with 7 bases in the middle.

The V call is TRBV9, the J call TRBJ2-3, with TRBD2 identical over 8 bases. CDR3 length: 14 residues. Germline V gene sequence: CDR1 SGDLS, CDR2 YYNGEE. The V segment lost 3 bases and the J segment 11 bases; nucleotides outside the gene matches: 11. In nucleotides, the CDR3 is TGTGCCAGCAGCGCCGAGCCCAGCGGGAGCAAGCAGTATTTT. Translation gives CASSAEPSGSKQYF.

The chain uses TRBV5-4 and TRBJ2-7; D is possibly TRBD1 (6 bases). The CDR3 is 14 residues long. Germline-derived CDR1 and CDR2 are SGHNT and YYREEE (reference sequence). Trimming pared 0 bases from V and 3 bases from J, leaving 10 bases between. DNA for the CDR3: TGTGCCAGCAGCTTGGGAGCAGGGGACTACGAGCAGTACTTC. The encoded protein is CASSLGAGDYEQYF. The complete variable domain, with remaining parts taken from reference TRBV5-4 and TRBJ2-7, reads ETGVTQSPTHLIKTRGQQVTLRCSSQSGHNTVSWYQQALGQGPQFIFQYYREEENGRGNFPPRFSGLQFPNYSSELNVNALELDDSALYLCASSLGAGDYEQYFGPGTRLTVT.

The CDR3 DNA follows: TGTGCCAGCAGCTTAGTAGGACAGGGATACAATGAGCAGTTCTTC. Amino acid sequence: CASSLVGQGYNEQFF. This rearrangement joins TRBV7-2 to TRBJ2-1; 8 bases align to TRBD1. The V segment lost 1 base and the J segment 4 bases; nucleotides outside the gene matches: 3. This CDR3 comprises 15 residues. Germline lookup yields CDR1 SGHTA and CDR2 FQGNSA. Based on the CDR3 plus reference TRBV7-2 and TRBJ2-1, the full variable domain is GAGVSQSPSNKVTEKGKDVELRCDPISGHTALYWYRQSLGQGLEFLIYFQGNSAPDKSGLPSDRFSAERTGGSVSTLTIQRTQQEDSAVYLCASSLVGQGYNEQFFGPGTRLTVL.

This chain connects TRBV14 to TRBJ1-4; TRBD1 is a possible D gene (5 bases). CDR3 length: 14 amino acids. The germline V gene encodes CDR1 SGHDN and CDR2 FVKESK. V lost 5 bases to trimming and J lost 3 bases, with 10 bases between them. In DNA form, the CDR3 reads TGTGCCAGCAGCGACGACAGACCTAATGAAAAACTGTTTTTT. Translating gives CASSDDRPNEKLFF.

The rearrangement uses TRBV7-8 and TRBJ2-1; D perhaps matches TRBD2 (5 bases). V gave up 5 bases and J gave up 4 bases, with 18 bases separating them. CDR1 is SGHVS, CDR2 FQNEAQ, per germline. CDR3 length: 16 residues. CDR3 sequence reads: CASSVRDPSPYNEQFF. CDR3 DNA sequence: TGTGCCAGCAGCGTCCGGGATCCCTCTCCTTACAATGAGCAGTTCTTC.

The V call is TRBV27, the J call TRBJ1-2, with TRBD1 identical over 7 bases. The CDR3 is 16 amino acids. V lost 0 bases and J lost 1; bases outside the gene matches: 5. Per germline, CDR1 MNHEY and CDR2 SMNVEV (reference sequence). The CDR3 spells CASSLSYRGSNYGYTF. The CDR3 DNA follows: TGTGCCAGCAGTTTATCCTACAGGGGCAGTAACTATGGCTACACCTTC.

This chain connects TRBV7-6 to TRBJ2-1; maybe TRBD2 (6 bases). The CDR3 totals 13 residues. Germline CDR1 reads SGHVS; CDR2 reads FNYEAQ. The germline V and J ends were trimmed by 5 bases and 10 bases, with 15 bases remaining between them. The CDR3 region has the DNA TGTGCCAGCAGCCATACGGAGGGAAGGGAGCAGTTCTTC. It encodes CASSHTEGREQFF.

The J gene is TRBJ1-5, the V gene TRBV2, with D possibly matching TRBD1 (5 bases). Trimming cost V 6 bases and J 7 bases, with 10 bases left between them. Germline V gene sequence: CDR1 SNHLY, CDR2 FYNNEI. CDR3 length: 12 amino acids. In DNA form, the CDR3 reads TGTGCCAGCAGCAGGGTAACCCAGCCCCAGCATTTT. It translates to CASSRVTQPQHF.

This clone was observed a single time. The chain couples TRBV6-5 to TRBJ2-1; TRBD1 matches 9 bases. The V segment lost 8 bases and the J segment 9 bases; nucleotides outside the gene matches: 11. The CDR3 loop spans 14 amino acids. Germline assignment: CDR1 MNHEY and CDR2 SVGAGI. The CDR3 sequence: CASGSIGQGSEQFF. CDR3 bases: TGTGCCAGCGGGAGTATAGGACAGGGGTCTGAGCAGTTCTTC.

For this clone: Compared with germline, one end of the junction differs, possibly owing to a read error. The chain is built from TRBV12-3 or TRBV12-4 and TRBJ1-4; D might be TRBD1 (6 bases). This CDR3 spans 12 amino acids. CDR3 protein: CASSFPGTPLVF. The CDR3 bases are TGTGCCAGCAGTTTCCCCGGGACACCCCTAGTTTTT.

The V gene is TRBV29-1, the J gene TRBJ2-2; 7 positions match TRBD2. The junction had 3 bases not matched to a gene; V was cut back by 5 bases and J by 0 bases. The CDR3 contains 14 residues. The germline V gene has CDR1 SQVTM and CDR2 ANQGSEA. The chain's CDR3 is CSVRSGTNTGELFF. CDR3 nucleotides: TGCAGCGTTCGGAGCGGGACGAACACCGGGGAGCTGTTTTTT.